This entry lists 10 T cell receptor beta chains sequenced from one sample in a study of shared clonotypes between healthy human individuals. Here immunoSEQ multiplex PCR was the method, and the copy in TCRdb shows in-frame clones only, minus some. The sample holds 2 million to 2.5 million clones; 80% to 95% are singletons and the top ten take around 0.37%. The sequencing input was naive CD4+ T cells from PBMCs. Described subset: CD45RA+ positively selected. These TCRs come from a man younger than 35 in good health. Some clones in this sample may be carry-over from other donors' samples.

In the case of this clone: At the DNA level, this CDR3 is encoded by other sequences in the same sample as well. V usage is TRBV7-2 and J usage is TRBJ2-7; no clear D. The CDR3 sequence is 12 residues long. Between the trimmed V and J ends, which lost 1 base and 7 bases, there was a span of 8 bases. Germline CDR1 is SGHTA and CDR2 is FQGNSA. This chain's CDR3 is CASSLDRTEQYF. CDR3 DNA sequence: TGTGCCAGCAGCTTAGACCGCACGGAGCAGTACTTC.

V is TRBV19 and J is TRBJ1-2; D remains unclear. With 3 bases removed from V and 6 bases from J, the gap between germline ends came to 5 bases. The germline V gene has CDR1 LNHDA and CDR2 SQIVND (reference sequence). The CDR3 is 11 amino acids. The CDR3 DNA reads TGTGCCAGTAGTATCAGAAATGGCTACACCTTC. Protein product: CASSIRNGYTF. The full variable domain, rest sourced from reference TRBV19 and TRBJ1-2, is DGGITQSPKYLFRKEGQNVTLSCEQNLNHDAMYWYRQDPGQGLRLIYYSQIVNDFQKGDIAEGYSVSREKKESFPLTVTSAQKNPTAFYLCASSIRNGYTFGSGTRLTVV.

The CDR3: CASSLNVGPGELFF. The CDR3 DNA reads as TGTGCCAGCAGCTTAAATGTGGGTCCCGGGGAGCTGTTTTTT. The rearrangement uses TRBV13 and TRBJ2-2; D remains ambiguous. CDR3 size: 14 residues. V lost 2 bases and J 6 bases, leaving 10 bases between the germline ends. Germline CDR1 and CDR2: PRHDT and FYEKMQ (reference sequence).

The J gene is TRBJ2-5, the V gene TRBV7-2; the D is unclear. This CDR3 has 13 residues. Trimming cost V 4 bases and J 2 bases, with 8 bases left between them. Germline V CDR1 and CDR2: SGHTA, FQGNSA. The CDR3 nucleotides read TGTGCCAGCAGCTCGCAACTACAAGAGACCCAGTACTTC. Residues: CASSSQLQETQYF. The whole variable domain, remainder taken from reference TRBV7-2 and TRBJ2-5, is GAGVSQSPSNKVTEKGKDVELRCDPISGHTALYWYRQSLGQGLEFLIYFQGNSAPDKSGLPSDRFSAERTGGSVSTLTIQRTQQEDSAVYLCASSSQLQETQYFGPGTRLLVL.

This clone appeared a single time. The chain links TRBV6-7 to TRBJ2-7; the match to TRBD1 covers 9 bases. TRBV6-7 has ORF status, its function being uncertain. J was trimmed by 5 bases and V by 5 bases; bases with no gene match: 19. The CDR3 length is 18 residues. The CDR3 coding sequence is TGTGCCAGCAGTCCCCGGGACAGGGTGTCACCGGTATCCGACGAGCAGTACTTC. This sequence encodes CASSPRDRVSPVSDEQYF.

J is TRBJ2-1 and V is TRBV5-1, with 8 nucleotides matching TRBD2. The CDR3 is 15 residues long. With 4 bases clipped from V and 3 bases from J, the junction kept 6 bases outside the gene matches. Germline V gives CDR1 SGHRS, CDR2 YFSETQ. The CDR3 DNA is TGCGCCAGCAGCCCACTAGCGGAGAACTACAATGAGCAGTTCTTC. Encoded protein: CASSPLAENYNEQFF.

CDR3 protein: CASSQGTAYNEQFF. The DNA of the CDR3 is TGTGCCAGCAGCCAGGGGACAGCCTACAATGAGCAGTTCTTC. The chain joins TRBV11-1 to TRBJ2-1; 7 bases are a match to TRBD1. The ends lost 5 bases at V and 2 bases at J; junction bases unmatched: 3. This CDR3 comprises 14 residues. The germline V gene encodes CDR1 SGHAT and CDR2 FQDESV (reference sequence).

This clone has a handful of counts. The rearrangement joins TRBV20-1 to TRBJ2-1, with D unclear. V gave up 1 base and J gave up 8 bases, with 6 bases separating them. This CDR3 spans 11 amino acids. CDR1 and CDR2 (germline): DFQATT, SNEGSKA (reference sequence). The CDR3 DNA is TGCAGTGCTAGAGCTTGGGATGAGCAGTTCTTC. Amino acid sequence: CSARAWDEQFF.

CDR3 in DNA: TGTGCCAGCAGCTTTAAGAGACAGGGGGTCGGGGAGCTGTTTTTT. Amino acid sequence: CASSFKRQGVGELFF. J is TRBJ2-2 and V is TRBV5-4; 9 bases line up with TRBD1. Germline lookup yields CDR1 SGHNT and CDR2 YYREEE (reference sequence). This CDR3 region has 15 residues. V shed 2 bases and J 7 bases; nucleotides not matched to a gene: 6. Drawing the rest from reference TRBV5-4 and TRBJ2-2, the complete variable domain is ETGVTQSPTHLIKTRGQQVTLRCSSQSGHNTVSWYQQALGQGPQFIFQYYREEENGRGNFPPRFSGLQFPNYSSELNVNALELDDSALYLCASSFKRQGVGELFFGEGSRLTVL.

The rearrangement joins TRBV5-1 to TRBJ1-4, with 8 bases fitting TRBD1. The CDR3 spans 15 residues. V lost 7 bases to trimming and J lost 3 bases; unmatched junction nucleotides: 8. CDR1 is SGHRS, CDR2 YFSETQ, per germline. Here the CDR3 DNA reads TGCGCCAGCCACCAGGGGGCTGTAGCTAATGAAAAACTGTTTTTT. Amino acids: CASHQGAVANEKLFF.